These 10 T cell receptor beta chains were all obtained from the same sample, sequenced in a study of blood T cell repertoires in COVID-19. Libraries were prepared by immunoSEQ multiplex PCR; TCRdb keeps only in-frame clonotypes and omits some of them. The profile shows tens of thousands of clones, roughly three quarters of them singletons. Sequencing was performed on peripheral blood. The receptors were sampled from a man aged 70-80 years with COVID-19, enrolled during active disease.

The V gene is TRBV12-3 or TRBV12-4, the J gene TRBJ1-1, with D possibly TRBD1 on 5 matching bases. V was clipped by 8 bases and J by 5 bases, with 15 bases between them. This CDR3 spans 13 amino acids. The CDR3 loop reads CASFGGWDTEAFF. The CDR3 nucleotides are TGTGCCAGCTTCGGGGGATGGGATACTGAAGCTTTCTTT.

This rearrangement joins TRBV5-1 to TRBJ2-1; TRBD2 matches at 8 bases. The CDR3 is 16 amino acids. Germline assignment: CDR1 SGHRS and CDR2 YFSETQ. J was trimmed by 7 bases and V by 0 bases; bases with no gene match: 9. CDR3: CASSLEGGRTSNEQFF. For the CDR3, the DNA is TGCGCCAGCAGCTTGGAGGGCGGGAGGACGTCGAATGAGCAGTTCTTC.

This clone rates as medium-sized. The chain combines TRBV4-3 with TRBJ1-2; perhaps TRBD1 as D (5 bases). Looked up from germline, CDR1 is LGHNA and CDR2 is YSLEER. The CDR3 is made up of 15 amino acids. V was clipped by 0 bases and J by 4 bases, with 12 bases between them. CDR3 nucleotide sequence: TGCGCCAGCAGCCAAGAAGGGGATTGGGGCTATGGCTACACCTTC. Translated: CASSQEGDWGYGYTF.

J is TRBJ1-2 and V is TRBV27; D is uncertain. Germline V CDR1 and CDR2: MNHEY, SMNVEV (reference sequence). V lost 2 bases and J lost 1, with 11 bases in between. CDR3 length: 15 residues. CDR3 nucleotide sequence: TGTGCCAGCAGTTTAACGGGGAGATTTAACTATGGCTACACCTTC. Encoded protein: CASSLTGRFNYGYTF.

The chain joins TRBV7-2 to TRBJ1-5; D is unclear. CDR1 and CDR2 (germline): SGHTA, FQGNSA. The length of the CDR3 is 13 residues. Deletions cut 3 bases from V and 5 bases from J, with 8 bases between. In DNA form, the CDR3 reads TGTGCCAGCAGCTTTGACACCGATCAGCCCCAGCATTTT. Translating it yields CASSFDTDQPQHF.

The CDR3 here is CASSLSGRSTDTQYF. Written as DNA, the CDR3 is TGTGCCAGCAGCCTTAGCGGGAGGTCCACAGATACGCAGTATTTT. The V call is TRBV5-4, the J call TRBJ2-3; 10 bases agree with TRBD2. Germline V gene data show CDR1 as SGHNT and CDR2 as YYREEE (reference sequence). J gave up 2 bases and V 4 bases, and 4 bases lay outside the gene matches. The CDR3 consists of 15 residues. The entire variable domain, with the rest obtained from reference TRBV5-4 and TRBJ2-3, is as follows: ETGVTQSPTHLIKTRGQQVTLRCSSQSGHNTVSWYQQALGQGPQFIFQYYREEENGRGNFPPRFSGLQFPNYSSELNVNALELDDSALYLCASSLSGRSTDTQYFGPGTRLTVL.

This clone was found once. This sequence joins TRBV9 and TRBJ2-2, with 10 nucleotides matching TRBD1. There are 15 residues in the CDR3. Germline trimming cut 4 bases from V and 7 bases from J; bases unmatched to any gene: 7. Germline lookup yields CDR1 SGDLS and CDR2 YYNGEE. DNA for the CDR3: TGTGCCAGCAGCTTCGGGACAGGGGTCAGCGGGGAGCTGTTTTTT. It is translated as CASSFGTGVSGELFF.

The rearrangement uses TRBV27 and TRBJ1-1; possible D gene TRBD1, 5 bases. This CDR3 contains 15 residues. Germline values: CDR1 MNHEY, CDR2 SMNVEV (reference sequence). V lost 4 bases and J 5 bases, leaving 17 bases between the germline ends. The CDR3 sequence: CASSSSSAGWTEAFF. The CDR3, as DNA: TGTGCCAGCAGTTCATCCTCGGCAGGGTGGACTGAAGCTTTCTTT.

This clone was observed a few times. CDR3 sequence: CASSLGYGQGSYF. CDR3 coding DNA: TGTGCCAGCAGTTTAGGTTACGGACAGGGGAGTTACTTC. V and J are TRBV27 and TRBJ2-7; TRBD1 matches 9 bases. The V and J ends lost 2 bases and 13 bases, in that order; junction bases with no gene match: 9. The germline gives CDR1 MNHEY, CDR2 SMNVEV (reference sequence). The CDR3 has 13 residues.

V usage is TRBV5-1 and J usage is TRBJ1-5; possible D gene TRBD1, 6 bases. Germline V gene data show CDR1 as SGHRS and CDR2 as YFSETQ. The CDR3 extends over 15 amino acids. Deletions cut 4 bases from V and 0 bases from J, with 11 bases between. The CDR3 nucleotides are TGCGCCAGCAGCGTGACAGGCTATAGCAATCAGCCCCAGCATTTT. Its protein product is CASSVTGYSNQPQHF. The entire variable domain, with the rest obtained from reference TRBV5-1 and TRBJ1-5, is as follows: KAGVTQTPRYLIKTRGQQVTLSCSPISGHRSVSWYQQTPGQGLQFLFEYFSETQRNKGNFPGRFSGRQFSNSRSEMNVSTLELGDSALYLCASSVTGYSNQPQHFGDGTRLSIL.